These 30 T cell receptor beta chains came from one sample sequenced in a study of cytomegalovirus exposure and HLA in healthy donors. Researchers ran the PCR with 60 Vbeta and 13 Jbeta primers. Clones were sequenced by immunoSEQ multiplex PCR, and TCRdb holds only the in-frame ones, with some missing. The sample comprises about 150,000 clones, 76% of which are singletons, and roughly 1.6% rests with the top ten. The specimen was PBMCs. The receptors were gathered from a woman between 40 and 55 years old in good health and CMV-seronegative.

The rearrangement joins TRBV6-5 to TRBJ1-1; the D gene is possibly TRBD1 (6 bases). The CDR3 has 14 residues. Trimming cost V 6 bases and J 6 bases, with 17 bases left between them. The V gene's germline CDR1 is MNHEY and CDR2 SVGAGI. CDR3 protein: CASSRTEVFPEAFF. CDR3 sequence (DNA): TGTGCCAGCAGCCGGACAGAGGTCTTCCCTGAAGCTTTCTTT.

The V and J genes are TRBV2 and TRBJ2-5; D is perhaps TRBD2 (6 bases). Trimming took off 7 bases at V and 1 base at J, with 10 bases between the two ends. Germline CDR1 is SNHLY and CDR2 is FYNNEI. This CDR3 has 13 residues. CDR3 sequence reads: CASTGGGQETQYF. CDR3 DNA sequence: TGTGCCAGCACTGGGGGAGGCCAAGAGACCCAGTACTTC.

The DNA for the CDR3 is TGTGCCAGCAGGTTACCAGGGGGCGCACCCGATGGCTACACCTTC. It translates to CASRLPGGAPDGYTF. The rearrangement uses TRBV28 and TRBJ1-2; 8 bases line up with TRBD1. CDR1 and CDR2 (germline): MDHEN, SYDVKM. With V trimmed by 6 bases and J by 6 bases, 12 bases remained unmatched. The CDR3 contains 15 residues.

This clone appeared many times. V gene TRBV5-5 combines with J gene TRBJ2-3; 9 nucleotides agree with TRBD2. With 1 base clipped from V and 2 bases from J, the junction kept 2 bases outside the gene matches. The germline CDR1 and CDR2 sequences are SGHKS and YYEKEE (reference sequence). The CDR3 sequence is 15 residues long. The CDR3 DNA follows: TGTGCCAGCAGCTTGCAGCGGGAGGTCACAGATACGCAGTATTTT. This sequence encodes CASSLQREVTDTQYF.

As regards this clone: Other DNA variants within this sample encode the same CDR3. The chain links TRBV18 to TRBJ1-4, with 10 nucleotides matching TRBD1. The CDR3 contains 14 residues. The germline gives CDR1 KGHSH, CDR2 LQKENI. V shed 2 bases and J 8 bases; nucleotides not matched to a gene: 2. The CDR3 is CASSPGTGDEKLFF. As DNA, the CDR3 is TGTGCCAGCTCACCAGGGACAGGGGACGAAAAACTGTTTTTT.

About this clone itself: Within the sample, other DNA sequences also encode this same CDR3. The chain links TRBV18 to TRBJ2-7, with TRBD1 identical over 7 bases. The germline CDR1 and CDR2 sequences are KGHSH and LQKENI. The CDR3 runs to 13 residues. V shed 3 bases and J 2 bases; nucleotides not matched to a gene: 1. CDR3 DNA sequence: TGTGCCAGCTCACCGGGACAGACCTACGAGCAGTACTTC. Amino acids: CASSPGQTYEQYF.

J is TRBJ2-1 and V is TRBV7-9; D gene unclear. Germline values: CDR1 SEHNR, CDR2 FQNEAQ (reference sequence). This CDR3 contains 8 residues. V shed 10 bases and J shed 7 bases, with 2 bases lying between them. CDR3: CATNEQFF. CDR3 DNA: TGTGCCACGAATGAGCAGTTCTTC. Full variable domain (rest looked up from reference TRBV7-9 and TRBJ2-1): DTGVSQNPRHKITKRGQNVTFRCDPISEHNRLYWYRQTLGQGPEFLTYFQNEAQLEKSRLLSDRFSAERPKGSFSTLEIQRTEQGDSAMYLCATNEQFFGPGTRLTVL.

This clone showed up just a few times. The chain links TRBV11-2 to TRBJ1-2, with D uncertain. The CDR3 is made up of 12 amino acids. V was pared by 1 base and J by 6 bases, with 6 bases between. The germline CDR1 and CDR2 sequences are SGHAT and FQNNGV. This CDR3 is CASSLGRDGYTF. The CDR3 DNA reads TGTGCCAGCAGCTTAGGAAGAGATGGCTACACCTTC.

The J gene is TRBJ2-1, the V gene TRBV5-4, with 7 bases identical to TRBD2. The CDR3 has 15 amino acids. Germline values: CDR1 SGHNT, CDR2 YYREEE (reference sequence). The V and J ends lost 4 bases and 3 bases, in that order; junction bases with no gene match: 7. The CDR3 here is CASSGGGGDYNEQFF. CDR3 sequence (DNA): TGTGCCAGCAGCGGGGGGGGAGGCGACTACAATGAGCAGTTCTTC. Using reference TRBV5-4 and TRBJ2-1 for the parts outside the CDR3, the full variable domain is ETGVTQSPTHLIKTRGQQVTLRCSSQSGHNTVSWYQQALGQGPQFIFQYYREEENGRGNFPPRFSGLQFPNYSSELNVNALELDDSALYLCASSGGGGDYNEQFFGPGTRLTVL.

This clone was seen only a few times. This sequence joins TRBV2 and TRBJ1-5; D may be TRBD1 (6 bases). CDR1 is SNHLY and CDR2 is FYNNEI in the germline V gene. The CDR3 has 15 amino acids. V lost 6 bases, J lost 4 bases, and 16 bases lay in between. The CDR3 nucleotides are TGTGCCAGCAGGGGCCAGGGGCTACCTAATCAGCCCCAGCATTTT. It yields the protein CASRGQGLPNQPQHF.

Concerning this clone itself: A read error may account for a junction end that differs from germline. The chain combines TRBV7-9 with TRBJ2-7; 9 positions agree with TRBD1. CDR1 SEHNR and CDR2 FQNEAQ come from the germline V gene (reference sequence). The length of the CDR3 is 15 residues. The CDR3 here is CSSSGRPGQGYEQYF. CDR3 in DNA: TGTTCCAGCAGCGGGCGACCGGGACAGGGCTACGAGCAGTACTTC.

V usage is TRBV5-4 and J usage is TRBJ2-3; a possible D gene is TRBD1 (6 bases). Trimming removed 1 base at V and 2 bases at J, with 11 bases between. The CDR3 sequence is 15 residues long. CDR1 and CDR2 (germline): SGHNT, YYREEE (reference sequence). The CDR3 spells CASSLRTGSTDTQYF. In DNA form, the CDR3 reads TGTGCCAGCAGCTTGCGTACAGGGTCCACAGATACGCAGTATTTT. Filled out from reference TRBV5-4 and TRBJ2-3, the complete variable domain reads ETGVTQSPTHLIKTRGQQVTLRCSSQSGHNTVSWYQQALGQGPQFIFQYYREEENGRGNFPPRFSGLQFPNYSSELNVNALELDDSALYLCASSLRTGSTDTQYFGPGTRLTVL.

V usage is TRBV15 and J usage is TRBJ2-5; D is perhaps TRBD1 (5 bases). Trimming removed 0 bases at V and 1 base at J, with 12 bases between. The CDR3 covers 16 residues. The V gene's germline CDR1 is LNHNV and CDR2 YYDKDF (reference sequence). The CDR3: CATSRDPFQGQETQYF. CDR3 bases: TGTGCCACCAGCAGAGATCCCTTTCAGGGCCAAGAGACCCAGTACTTC.

This sequence joins TRBV5-6 and TRBJ2-3, with a tentative D call TRBD2 (6 bases). The germline V and J ends were trimmed by 4 bases and 1 base, with 7 bases remaining between them. CDR1 and CDR2 (germline): SGHDT, YYEEEE. The CDR3 has 13 amino acids. In DNA, the CDR3 is TGTGCCAGCAGCCCGGGGGGCACAGATACGCAGTATTTT. Translating gives CASSPGGTDTQYF.

The sample holds a few counts of this clone. This chain uses TRBV19 with TRBJ1-4, with 8 bases matching TRBD1. The CDR3 sequence is 15 residues long. The trim removed 7 bases at V and 7 bases at J, leaving 11 bases unmatched. Germline CDR1 reads LNHDA; CDR2 reads SQIVND (reference sequence). The CDR3 sequence: CASNYRGNYPEKLFF. DNA of the CDR3: TGTGCCAGTAACTACAGGGGGAATTACCCTGAAAAACTGTTTTTT.

This chain joins TRBV5-1 and TRBJ2-3; maybe TRBD1 (6 bases). In germline, CDR1 is SGHRS, CDR2 YFSETQ. Trimming shortened V by 2 bases and J by 2 bases, and 12 bases separated the two germline ends. The CDR3 is made up of 15 amino acids. The CDR3 DNA reads as TGCGCCAGCAGCTTACGACAGGCAAACACAGATACGCAGTATTTT. Amino acids: CASSLRQANTDTQYF.

The J gene is TRBJ1-5, the V gene TRBV6-5; TRBD1 is a possible D gene (6 bases). This CDR3 comprises 14 residues. V was shortened by 2 bases and J by 4 bases, with 9 bases between the two germline ends. The germline gives CDR1 MNHEY, CDR2 SVGAGI. CDR3 sequence (DNA): TGTGCCAGCAGTTACGGGGGGGCAAATCAGCCCCAGCATTTT. It yields the protein CASSYGGANQPQHF.

This clone was observed a handful of times. The chain employs TRBV5-1 and TRBJ2-5; no clear D. V lost 3 bases and J 0 bases, leaving 9 bases between the germline ends. The CDR3 loop spans 14 amino acids. CDR1 and CDR2 from the germline V gene are SGHRS and YFSETQ. The CDR3 protein is CASSYRRDQETQYF. The CDR3 DNA reads as TGCGCCAGCAGCTACCGACGGGACCAAGAGACCCAGTACTTC.

This sequence joins TRBV9 and TRBJ2-1, with 10 bases aligning to TRBD2. Germline-derived CDR1 and CDR2 are SGDLS and YYNGEE. V was pared by 1 base and J by 0 bases, with 13 bases of the junction left unmatched. The CDR3 is 20 residues long. The CDR3 sequence is CASSVRSASGSRYSYNEQFF. The CDR3 coding sequence is TGTGCCAGCAGCGTAAGGTCCGCTAGCGGGAGCCGCTACTCCTACAATGAGCAGTTCTTC.

The genes are TRBV19 and TRBJ1-6; D not certain. Between the trimmed V and J ends, which lost 5 bases and 5 bases, there was a span of 10 bases. Germline CDR1 LNHDA, CDR2 SQIVND (reference sequence). CDR3 length: 14 residues. Here the CDR3 reads CASSSTGDNSPLHF. As DNA, the CDR3 is TGTGCCAGTAGTTCCACCGGGGATAATTCACCCCTCCACTTT.

The rearrangement joins TRBV5-6 to TRBJ1-2, with 9 positions matching TRBD1. Per the germline V gene, CDR1 is SGHDT and CDR2 is YYEEEE. Unmatched junction bases numbered 6, after V lost 2 bases and J lost 4 bases. The length of the CDR3 is 15 residues. The CDR3 DNA reads TGTGCCAGCAGCTTAGGGGGGACAGGGACCTATGGCTACACCTTC. Residues: CASSLGGTGTYGYTF.

The chain carries TRBV2 and TRBJ1-2; the match to TRBD1 covers 10 bases. This CDR3 has 15 residues. Germline values: CDR1 SNHLY, CDR2 FYNNEI. The V and J ends lost 8 bases and 7 bases, in that order; junction bases with no gene match: 13. The CDR3 loop is CASYPWDRGVSGYTF. CDR3 nucleotide sequence: TGTGCCAGCTACCCTTGGGACAGGGGCGTGAGTGGCTACACCTTC. Variable domain in full (rest from reference TRBV2 and TRBJ1-2): EPEVTQTPSHQVTQMGQEVILRCVPISNHLYFYWYRQILGQKVEFLVSFYNNEISEKSEIFDDQFSVERPDGSNFTLKIRSTKLEDSAMYFCASYPWDRGVSGYTFGSGTRLTVV.

This clone was counted only a few times. V usage is TRBV11-2 and J usage is TRBJ1-1, with D perhaps TRBD1 (5 bases). The CDR3 contains 13 residues. V lost 3 bases to trimming and J lost 2 bases, with 7 bases between them. Per germline, CDR1 SGHAT and CDR2 FQNNGV. CDR3 bases: TGTGCCAGCAGCTTTCAGGGAAACACTGAAGCTTTCTTT. Residues: CASSFQGNTEAFF.

The rearrangement uses TRBV28 and TRBJ1-2; the D is unclear. The CDR3 runs to 17 residues. V was clipped by 2 bases and J by 0 bases, with 16 bases between them. The V gene's germline CDR1 is MDHEN and CDR2 SYDVKM. DNA of the CDR3: TGTGCCAGCAGTTTAGCGCCGGGGTTTGTGTCTAACTATGGCTACACCTTC. Its protein product is CASSLAPGFVSNYGYTF.

As regards this clone: Other DNA sequences of this sample code for an identical CDR3. The rearrangement uses TRBV5-4 and TRBJ1-5; D is uncertain. Trimming pared 2 bases from V and 7 bases from J, leaving 10 bases between. Germline V gene sequence: CDR1 SGHNT, CDR2 YYREEE (reference sequence). CDR3 length equals 13 residues. CDR3 in DNA: TGTGCCAGCAGCTTAGATGGGAGGCAGCCCCAGCATTTT. Translation: CASSLDGRQPQHF.

The chain is built from TRBV9 and TRBJ1-2, with D tentatively TRBD1 (5 bases). CDR1 SGDLS and CDR2 YYNGEE come from the germline V gene. V lost 0 bases and J 3 bases, leaving 9 bases between the germline ends. The CDR3 has 14 residues. Written as DNA, the CDR3 is TGTGCCAGCAGCGTAGGTGTAGGGGACTATGGCTACACCTTC. As protein: CASSVGVGDYGYTF.

CDR3 in DNA: TGTGCCTGGAGTGGGTGGCTCCACAATGAGCAGTTCTTC. The encoded protein is CAWSGWLHNEQFF. The V call is TRBV30, the J call TRBJ2-1; D uncertain. Germline CDR1 reads GTSNPN; CDR2 reads SVGIG (reference sequence). The CDR3 is 13 amino acids. V lost 1 base, J lost 5 bases, and 9 bases lay in between.

This chain uses TRBV28 with TRBJ2-7; 7 nucleotides line up with TRBD1. The V and J ends lost 5 bases and 7 bases, in that order; junction bases with no gene match: 14. This CDR3 has 15 residues. Germline V gene lookup returns CDR1 MDHEN and CDR2 SYDVKM. The CDR3 reads CASSIQDRTVLEQYF. For the CDR3, the DNA is TGTGCCAGCAGTATCCAGGACAGGACGGTTTTGGAGCAGTACTTC.

This sequence joins TRBV6-1 and TRBJ1-2; maybe TRBD1 (6 bases). V was pared by 6 bases and J by 3 bases, with 11 bases between. This CDR3 region has 13 residues. Germline CDR1 is MNHNS and CDR2 is SASEGT. DNA of the CDR3: TGTGCCAGCAGGACCGACAGGTACTATGGCTACACCTTC. Its translation is CASRTDRYYGYTF.

This rearrangement joins TRBV5-8 to TRBJ2-6; maybe TRBD2 (5 bases). Per the germline V gene, CDR1 is SGHTS and CDR2 is YDEGEE. The CDR3 spans 15 residues. The V end was cut by 6 bases, the J end by 2 bases, with 12 bases between. CDR3 protein: CASNSWGAGANVLTF. The CDR3 region has the DNA TGTGCCAGCAACTCCTGGGGAGCTGGGGCCAACGTCCTGACTTTC.